Sequencing of this TCR beta chain was carried out in a study of shared clonotypes between healthy human individuals. Germline V gene lookup returns CDR1 GTSNPN and CDR2 SVGIG (reference sequence). The CDR3 loop spans 13 amino acids. V was trimmed by 3 bases and J by 8 bases, leaving 13 bases between them. The naive CD8 subset, CD45RO-negative cells positively selected for CCR7, excluded terminally differentiated effector memory CD45RA+ cells. The protocol was immunoSEQ multiplex PCR, while the TCRdb copy is restricted to in-frame clones and leaves out a portion. Of more than 2 million clones in the sample, roughly 93% are singletons; the top ten hold approximately 1.7%.

The sequenced material came from naive CD8+ T cells from PBMCs. The chain joins TRBV30 to TRBJ2-2, with D possibly being TRBD2 (5 bases). This receptor was obtained from a man aged 18 to 30 in good health. Some clones in this sample may be carry-over from other donors' samples. CDR3 loop: CAWSEDSGGELFF. CDR3 nucleotide sequence: TGTGCCTGGAGCGAGGACTCTGGGGGGGAGCTGTTTTTT.